This TCR beta chain was captured by sequencing in a study of blood T cell repertoires in COVID-19. Participant-given clinical history determined each cohort assignment. In Cohort 3, a recovered donor had either two negative PCRs, clearance, or symptom resolution. The CDR3 runs 14 residues. Germline V gene sequence: CDR1 SGHRS, CDR2 YFSETQ. Trimming cost V 4 bases and J 5 bases; bases outside gene matches: 5. Clones were read by immunoSEQ multiplex PCR, and TCRdb kept only the in-frame ones, dropping some. The sample consists of under 300,000 clones, 70% to 90% of them appearing once. The sequence came from a man in his late teens or twenties who had recovered from COVID-19. The chain has TRBV5-1 and TRBJ2-7, with 11 bases identical to TRBD1. The specimen sequenced was PBMCs or T cells enriched from blood (not recorded which). This CDR3 reads CASSPGQGGDEQYF. The DNA of the CDR3 is TGCGCCAGCAGCCCGGGACAGGGGGGGGACGAGCAGTACTTC. The full variable domain, completed using reference TRBV5-1 and TRBJ2-7, is KAGVTQTPRYLIKTRGQQVTLSCSPISGHRSVSWYQQTPGQGLQFLFEYFSETQRNKGNFPGRFSGRQFSNSRSEMNVSTLELGDSALYLCASSPGQGGDEQYFGPGTRLTVT.